The 7 T cell receptor beta chains given below trace back to one sample, sequenced in a study of CD8 T cells in ankylosing spondylitis (dated by TCRdb to about 2017). Overall study outcomes, separate from this receptor: A TCR beta motif made up of eight highly homologous amino acid variants appeared to be characteristic of blood from ankylosing spondylitis patients.

Receptors were amplified or captured by 5' RACE. Instrument on record: Illumina HiSeq 2500. The public sequencing data were trimmed at Q25 with fastp and processed into clonotypes with MiXCR by TCRdb, which kept only in-frame beta chains. CDR3 protein duplicates are merged, each entry listing the most common genes and DNA. A total of fewer than 550,000 distinct CDR3 sequences appear in this sample, roughly 5.3% of them only once. Approximately 3.5% of the sample is taken by the ten largest. These TCRs' antigens remain unknown. Sequenced: blood, either unsorted or a sorted T cell fraction (not recorded which). All receptors come from a male donor with ankylosing spondylitis.

This clonotype appeared many times. V and J are TRBV7-2 and TRBJ2-1; D may be TRBD2 (5 bases). Germline CDR1 and CDR2: SGHTA and FQGNSA. V dropped 2 bases and J dropped 7 bases, with 9 bases sitting between them. The CDR3 runs 13 residues. The CDR3 sequence is CASSLIGINEQFF. CDR3 DNA: TGTGCCAGCAGCTTAATCGGGATAAATGAGCAGTTCTTC.

This clonotype has ten or more counts. The chain couples TRBV10-3 to TRBJ1-1, with 7 bases identical to TRBD1. This CDR3 contains 13 residues. V lost 7 bases and J lost 6; bases outside the gene matches: 8. Per germline, CDR1 ENHRY and CDR2 SYGVKD. In DNA form, the CDR3 reads TGTGCCATCAACTCGGACAGGACCCCTGAAGCTTTCTTT. This encodes CAINSDRTPEAFF.

This clonotype showed up just a few times. The chain employs TRBV6-2 or TRBV6-3 and TRBJ2-2, with 9 bases that match TRBD1. V lost 6 bases and J lost 6; bases outside the gene matches: 11. The CDR3 is 16 residues long. Germline values: CDR1 MNHEY, CDR2 SVGEGT. For the CDR3, the DNA is TGTGCCAGCAGACACAGGGGGCGGTTGCGGTCCGGGGAGCTGTTTTTT. Translating it yields CASRHRGRLRSGELFF.

The sample holds many counts of this clonotype. The rearrangement joins TRBV10-3 to TRBJ2-2; D may correspond to TRBD1 or TRBD2 (5 bases each). The CDR3 covers 16 residues. Germline CDR1 ENHRY, CDR2 SYGVKD. V lost 0 bases and J 7 bases, leaving 15 bases between the germline ends. Here the CDR3 reads CAISESGEGFGGELFF. The CDR3 bases are TGTGCCATCAGTGAGTCGGGGGAAGGTTTTGGCGGGGAGCTGTTTTTT.

This clonotype was seen a handful of times. V and J are TRBV28 and TRBJ2-7, with 8 bases aligning to TRBD2. V was clipped by 1 base and J by 5 bases; unmatched bases: 13. This CDR3 is built from 17 residues. CDR1 and CDR2 (germline): MDHEN, SYDVKM. The CDR3 DNA sequence: TGTGCCAGCAGTTTATTTGGTGGGGGGACTAGAAGAGACGAGCAGTACTTC. Encoded protein: CASSLFGGGTRRDEQYF.

This clonotype came up a few times. The chain uses TRBV12-3 or TRBV12-4 and TRBJ2-7; no definite D call. The germline V and J ends were trimmed by 4 bases and 2 bases, with 12 bases remaining between them. This CDR3 contains 14 residues. CDR3 nucleotide sequence: TGTGCCAGCAGTTCGACGGCCTCCCCCTACGAGCAGTACTTC. Translated: CASSSTASPYEQYF.

This clonotype occurred many times. V is TRBV25-1 and J is TRBJ1-5, with D unresolved. V was clipped by 7 bases and J by 5 bases, with 15 bases between them. Per the germline V gene, CDR1 is MGHDK and CDR2 is SYGVNS. The CDR3 has 14 residues. DNA of the CDR3: TGTGCCAGCAAAGGGCGGTTGGGTCATCAGCCCCAGCATTTT. This encodes CASKGRLGHQPQHF. The full variable domain, in which reference TRBV25-1 and TRBJ1-5 provide the parts outside the CDR3, is EADIYQTPRYLVIGTGKKITLECSQTMGHDKMYWYQQDPGMELHLIHYSYGVNSTEKGDLSSESTVSRIRTEHFPLTLESARPSHTSQYLCASKGRLGHQPQHFGDGTRLSIL.